Each of the 8 T cell receptor beta chains below was sequenced from the same sample in a study of beta chain features in type 1 diabetes. Study findings and constraints: TCRB CDR3s were moderately but significantly shorter in Type 1 diabetes patients in all four CD4+ subsets.

The sequenced template was cDNA made from the entire isolated RNA. Here immunoSEQ multiplex PCR was the method, and the copy in TCRdb shows in-frame clones only, minus some. The sample has tens of thousands of clones; over 40% are singletons. Their recognized antigens are unknown. The sequencing sample was made of Tregs from blood. These receptors were obtained from a man under 40 with type 1 diabetes.

The chain has TRBV5-1 and TRBJ2-5, with a weak D call TRBD2 (6 bases). The V and J ends lost 1 base and 2 bases respectively, with 12 bases between them. The CDR3 runs 15 residues. The germline CDR1 and CDR2 sequences are SGHRS and YFSETQ. CDR3 nucleotides: TGCGCCAGCAGCTTGTCTGGGAGGCGACAAGAGACCCAGTACTTC. It yields the protein CASSLSGRRQETQYF.

This clone has just a few counts. V and J are TRBV6-4 and TRBJ2-7, with TRBD1 matching over 8 bases. Losses at the gene ends were 5 bases for V and 5 bases for J; bases not matched to a gene: 11. Germline V gives CDR1 MRHNA, CDR2 SNTAGT. The CDR3 consists of 15 residues. The CDR3 loop is CASSNQGATLDEQYF. CDR3 in DNA: TGTGCCAGCAGTAACCAGGGGGCGACCCTGGACGAGCAGTACTTC.

The chain couples TRBV7-9 to TRBJ2-5, with 10 bases identical to TRBD2. The J call is in doubt because the DNA end fits TRBJ2-7 better. Per the germline V gene, CDR1 is SEHNR and CDR2 is FQNEAQ (reference sequence). The CDR3 runs 14 residues. The DNA for the CDR3 is TGTGCCAGCAGCTCTCGGACTAGCGGCTACGAGCAGTACTTC. Protein sequence: CASSSRTSGYEQYF.

This clone has at least ten counts. This chain joins TRBV6-6 and TRBJ2-7; 15 nucleotides line up with TRBD2. From germline, CDR1 is MNHNY and CDR2 SVGAGI (reference sequence). Losses at the gene ends were 4 bases for V and 8 bases for J; bases not matched to a gene: 6. The CDR3 has 15 amino acids. The CDR3 region is CASSFYGTSGRKQYF. In DNA, the CDR3 is TGTGCCAGCAGTTTCTATGGGACTAGCGGGAGGAAGCAGTACTTC.

A few counts support this clone. V is TRBV27 and J is TRBJ2-5; TRBD1 is a possible D gene (6 bases). CDR1 and CDR2 (germline): MNHEY, SMNVEV (reference sequence). This CDR3 has 13 amino acids. V was trimmed by 6 bases and J by 4 bases, leaving 12 bases between them. The CDR3 protein is CASRIQGGETQYF. The CDR3 DNA sequence: TGTGCCAGCAGAATACAGGGTGGAGAGACCCAGTACTTC.

This clone was detected only a few times. V and J are TRBV29-1 and TRBJ2-3; weak D call: TRBD2 (6 bases). Per the germline V gene, CDR1 is SQVTM and CDR2 is ANQGSEA. Trimming shortened V by 4 bases and J by 4 bases, and 12 bases separated the two germline ends. This CDR3 spans 13 amino acids. For the CDR3, the DNA is TGCAGCGTTGGACCCGGGGGATCAGATACGCAGTATTTT. Amino acids: CSVGPGGSDTQYF.

The V call is TRBV2, the J call TRBJ2-2; 7 bases agree with TRBD2. The CDR3 loop spans 14 amino acids. The V gene end was trimmed by 6 bases and the J gene end by 5 bases; junction bases not matched to a gene: 6. The germline V gene encodes CDR1 SNHLY and CDR2 FYNNEI. Here the CDR3 reads CASRGLVITGELFF. DNA for the CDR3: TGTGCCAGCAGAGGACTAGTTATAACCGGGGAGCTGTTTTTT.

V usage is TRBV11-2 and J usage is TRBJ2-7; maybe TRBD1 (5 bases). The V end was cut by 2 bases, the J end by 2 bases, with 10 bases between. The CDR3 runs 14 residues. Germline V gives CDR1 SGHAT, CDR2 FQNNGV. The CDR3 sequence: CASSLNTGPYEQYF. As DNA, the CDR3 is TGTGCCAGCAGCTTAAATACAGGACCCTACGAGCAGTACTTC.